Listed below are T cell receptor beta chains from one sample, sequenced in a study of a mutant IDH1 vaccine in newly diagnosed glioma. Assay used: immunoSEQ multiplex PCR; TCRdb lists only in-frame clones, some missing. The sample carries about 60,000 clones, approximately 84% recorded once. These TCRs' antigens remain unknown. The specimen was PBMCs, collected from a glioma patient whose treatment included an IDH1 peptide vaccine. The receptors here all came from a woman aged 45-59 years with glioma. Both conserved end residues are part of each CDR3. The order of the fields is clone size, V gene, D gene, J gene, CDR3 DNA, CDR3 protein. D genes are given only for firm matches. The size of a clone is reported for some rows only, either as once, few or many, or as a class for expanded clones.

>-|TRBV2|-|TRBJ2-1
TGTGCCAGCAGTGGGACAGTGTACAATGAGCAGTTCTTC
CASSGTVYNEQFF
>-|TRBV7-3|TRBD1|TRBJ1-1
TGTGCCAGCAGCTTGTTCCGGGACAGTGAAGCTTTCTTT
CASSLFRDSEAFF
>-|TRBV30|TRBD1|TRBJ2-2
TGTGCCTGGAGGGTACAGGGGGCCGGGGAGCTGTTTTTT
CAWRVQGAGELFF
>-|TRBV11-1|TRBD2|TRBJ2-3
TGTGCCAGCAGTTCTAGCGGAGCCAGCACAGATACGCAGTATTTT
CASSSSGASTDTQYF
>-|TRBV6-5|TRBD1|TRBJ1-1
TGTGCCAGCAGGATAGGACAGGCCATGAACACTGAAGCTTTCTTT
CASRIGQAMNTEAFF
>-|TRBV30|-|TRBJ1-2
TGTGCCTGGAGTAAAGGGCCCCGAAGTTATGGCTACACCTTC
CAWSKGPRSYGYTF
>-|TRBV29-1|TRBD1|TRBJ1-1
TGCAGCGCCCGGACAGGGAGGACTGAAGCTTTCTTT
CSARTGRTEAFF
>-|TRBV6-5|-|TRBJ1-2
TGTGCCAGCAGCAAGGGGCAGGGCGGTAGTGGCTACACCTTC
CASSKGQGGSGYTF
>-|TRBV7-9|-|TRBJ2-6
TGTGCCAGCAGTTCAAGGGTGGCTGGGGCCAACGTCCTGACTTTC
CASSSRVAGANVLTF
>-|TRBV13|TRBD2|TRBJ2-1
TGTGCCAGCAAATTAAATCTAGCGGGGGGTACGGATGAGCAGTTCTTC
CASKLNLAGGTDEQFF
>-|TRBV27|-|TRBJ2-7
TGTGCCAGCAGTTCCGGGCCTTCCCTCGAGCAGTACTTC
CASSSGPSLEQYF
>-|TRBV27|-|TRBJ1-6
TGTGCCAGCAGGAAGGGGGGGGAAGGTTCACCCCTCCACTTT
CASRKGGEGSPLHF
>-|TRBV5-4|TRBD1|TRBJ1-2
TGTGCCAGCAGCCTACAGACAGGGGGCCTGGGCTACACCTTC
CASSLQTGGLGYTF
>-|TRBV7-9|-|TRBJ2-5
TGTGCCAGCAGCTTGCGGGGCCAAGAGACCCAGTACTTC
CASSLRGQETQYF
>-|TRBV9|-|TRBJ2-7
TGTGCCAGCAGCGTGTATCAGGGGAGCTACGAGCAGTACTTC
CASSVYQGSYEQYF
>-|TRBV6-1|TRBD1|TRBJ1-2
TGTGCCAGCAGTGCAGACAGGGCCCTCTATGGCTACACCTTC
CASSADRALYGYTF
>-|TRBV4-2|-|TRBJ1-1
TGTGCCAGCAGCCAAGATCGAAACAGTGAAGCTTTCTTT
CASSQDRNSEAFF
>-|TRBV7-2|-|TRBJ1-2
TGTGCCAGCAGCTTAGGGTTCACAGTTTCTAACTATGGCTACACCTTC
CASSLGFTVSNYGYTF
>-|TRBV6-5|-|TRBJ2-3
TGTGCCAGCAGCCGACAGGGCACAGATACGCAGTATTTT
CASSRQGTDTQYF
>-|TRBV5-6|-|TRBJ2-3
TGTGCCAGCAGCTTACTAGCTTCCAGCCATACGCAGTATTTT
CASSLLASSHTQYF
>few|TRBV7-9|-|TRBJ2-7
TGTGCCAGCAGCTTAGAGGGCGCGGGTCGGCAGTACTTC
CASSLEGAGRQYF
>-|TRBV7-2|-|TRBJ1-6
TGTGCCAGCAGCTTAGTTATAGGGAATTCACCCCTCCACTTT
CASSLVIGNSPLHF
>-|TRBV5-4|TRBD1|TRBJ1-5
TGTGCCAGCAGCGACAGACAGGGGAGGGATCAGCCCCAGCATTTT
CASSDRQGRDQPQHF
>once|TRBV2|TRBD1|TRBJ2-1
TGTGCCAGCAGTCAGGGACAGGGGAAATACAATGAGCAGTTCTTC
CASSQGQGKYNEQFF
>-|TRBV7-2|TRBD2|TRBJ2-5
TGTGCCAGCAGCTCTAGCGGGGGGCTGCCAGAGACCCAGTACTTC
CASSSSGGLPETQYF
>-|TRBV25-1|TRBD1|TRBJ1-1
TGTGCCAGCAGTGCTCTCGCGGGACAGGATGGCACTGAAGCTTTCTTT
CASSALAGQDGTEAFF